This TCR beta chain was sequenced in a study of blood T cell repertoires in COVID-19. Looking at the study overall: Acute and convalescent COVID-19 specimens originated in the United States, Italy and Spain. The cDNA or gDNA used as material had been derived from T cells, B-cell-depleted T cells, or PBMCs.

The CDR3 runs to 15 residues. CDR1 is SGHRS and CDR2 is YFSETQ in the germline V gene. J gave up 3 bases and V 1 base, and 7 bases lay outside the gene matches. In the study's own analysis: The assay estimated nucleated cells by amplifying reference gene primers. Repertoires were generated with immunoSEQ multiplex PCR, while TCRdb's copy carries only in-frame clones and drops some. That table furnishes V, J and clone size, whereas the DNA furnished D and trimming. The sample holds tens of thousands of clones, around 83% seen once. The gene calls are TRBV5-1 and TRBJ2-7, with 7 bases aligning to TRBD2. This TCR was recovered from a man in his forties or fifties with active COVID-19. The sequencing input was peripheral blood. The CDR3 region has the DNA TGCGCCAGCAGCTTGCGGGCTAGCGGATTCTACGAGCAGTACTTC. As protein: CASSLRASGFYEQYF. Supplemented by reference TRBV5-1 and TRBJ2-7, the full variable domain reads KAGVTQTPRYLIKTRGQQVTLSCSPISGHRSVSWYQQTPGQGLQFLFEYFSETQRNKGNFPGRFSGRQFSNSRSEMNVSTLELGDSALYLCASSLRASGFYEQYFGPGTRLTVT.